The 26 T cell receptor beta chains given below trace back to one sample, sequenced in a study of human T cells and chemical hapten exposure. TCRdb analysed the RACE reads with MiXCR anew, one entry per CDR3 protein. The profile covers almost 40,000 distinct CDR3 sequences, with 7.5% to 8% appearing a single time and 1% to 1.5% taken by the ten largest. Described time point: pre-sensitization, week 0. The treatment here: therapeutic diphenylcyclopropenone sensitization with weekly scalp DPC. The specimen was whole blood, collected in connection with sensitization to the hapten diphenylcyclopropenone (DPC). The receptor set was obtained from a woman in her 50s with alopecia areata. Some clones in this sample may be carry-over from other donors' samples.

This sequence joins TRBV14 and TRBJ1-4, with D maybe TRBD1 (6 bases). CDR3 length: 14 amino acids. Deletions cut 5 bases from V and 8 bases from J, with 15 bases between. Germline assignment: CDR1 SGHDN and CDR2 FVKESK. Written as DNA, the CDR3 is TGTGCCAGCAGCTCCGGAGGGGGACGGGAAAAACTGTTTTTT. It codes for CASSSGGGREKLFF.

In this sample, this clonotype turned up many times. The chain employs TRBV7-3 and TRBJ2-1; possibly TRBD2 for D (5 bases). Germline lookup yields CDR1 SGHTA and CDR2 FQGTGA. The V end was cut by 1 base, the J end by 0 bases, with 10 bases between. The CDR3 is 16 residues long. Written as DNA, the CDR3 is TGTGCCAGCAGCTTAAACGGAGCGGTCTCCTACAATGAGCAGTTCTTC. Amino acid sequence: CASSLNGAVSYNEQFF. The whole variable domain, filled in from reference TRBV7-3 and TRBJ2-1, reads GAGVSQTPSNKVTEKGKYVELRCDPISGHTALYWYRQSLGQGPEFLIYFQGTGAADDSGLPNDRFFAVRPEGSVSTLKIQRTERGDSAVYLCASSLNGAVSYNEQFFGPGTRLTVL.

The rearrangement joins TRBV6-6 to TRBJ1-1; 10 nucleotides agree with TRBD1. The germline V gene encodes CDR1 MNHNY and CDR2 SVGAGI (reference sequence). This CDR3 has 17 amino acids. The trim removed 5 bases at V and 4 bases at J, leaving 13 bases unmatched. The CDR3 here is CASSLTGGMGLGTEAFF. The CDR3 DNA reads TGTGCCAGCAGTCTGACAGGGGGCATGGGTTTGGGCACTGAAGCTTTCTTT.

Ten or more counts support this clonotype. As DNA, the CDR3 is TGTGCCAGCAGGGACCGGACAAGCACAGATACGCAGTATTTT. Its protein is CASRDRTSTDTQYF. The chain is built from TRBV6-1 and TRBJ2-3; D perhaps matches TRBD1 (5 bases). V lost 6 bases to trimming and J lost 0 bases, with 10 bases between them. Germline CDR1 reads MNHNS; CDR2 reads SASEGT. The length of the CDR3 is 14 residues.

At least ten counts were recorded for this clonotype. The chain links TRBV5-1 to TRBJ2-6; D uncertain. The CDR3 totals 14 residues. V was shortened by 0 bases and J by 4 bases, with 5 bases between the two germline ends. Germline-derived CDR1 and CDR2 are SGHRS and YFSETQ. CDR3: CASSLAGGANVLTF. DNA for the CDR3: TGCGCCAGCAGCTTGGCCGGCGGGGCCAACGTCCTGACTTTC.

This clonotype was found a few times. The rearrangement joins TRBV7-9 to TRBJ2-5; TRBD1 matches 8 bases. This CDR3 is 14 amino acids long. The trim removed 3 bases at V and 5 bases at J, leaving 5 bases unmatched. Germline CDR1 SEHNR, CDR2 FQNEAQ (reference sequence). The CDR3 DNA reads TGTGCCAGCAGCTTGACAGGGGCCCTGGAGACCCAGTACTTC. Protein product: CASSLTGALETQYF.

In its sample, this clonotype was seen a few times. The rearrangement joins TRBV7-2 to TRBJ2-5; unclear D gene. The germline V and J ends were trimmed by 2 bases and 0 bases, with 4 bases remaining between them. The length of the CDR3 is 13 residues. The germline gives CDR1 SGHTA, CDR2 FQGNSA. The CDR3 protein is CASSLIYQETQYF. In DNA form, the CDR3 reads TGTGCCAGCAGCTTAATTTACCAAGAGACCCAGTACTTC.

In its sample, this clonotype was seen many times. This chain uses TRBV20-1 with TRBJ1-1; possible D gene TRBD1, 6 bases. The CDR3 loop spans 14 amino acids. The germline V gene has CDR1 DFQATT and CDR2 SNEGSKA (reference sequence). Trimming removed 0 bases from V and 1 base from J, with 9 bases in between. CDR3 DNA sequence: TGCAGTGCTAGAGATAGAGGGGGGAACACTGAAGCTTTCTTT. This translates into CSARDRGGNTEAFF.

This clonotype was found many times. The chain carries TRBV18 and TRBJ2-7; TRBD1 might be the D (6 bases). The CDR3 extends over 15 amino acids. Per germline, CDR1 KGHSH and CDR2 LQKENI. Trimming removed 2 bases from V and 5 bases from J, with 16 bases in between. CDR3 amino acids: CASSPESGARDEQYF. CDR3 nucleotide sequence: TGTGCCAGCTCACCAGAGTCAGGGGCGCGGGACGAGCAGTACTTC.

The chain employs TRBV11-3 and TRBJ2-5, with D unresolved. Germline CDR1 is SGHNT and CDR2 is YENEEA. The CDR3 covers 11 residues. V gave up 5 bases and J gave up 4 bases, with 5 bases separating them. This CDR3 is CASSDRETQYF. The CDR3 DNA reads TGTGCCAGCAGCGATAGAGAGACCCAGTACTTC.

This clonotype was counted many times. The genes are TRBV5-1 and TRBJ2-1; TRBD2 matches 8 bases. The J segment lost 4 bases and the V segment lost 4 bases, leaving 10 bases of the junction unmatched. The CDR3 has 16 residues. Germline CDR1 SGHRS, CDR2 YFSETQ. The CDR3 sequence is CASSPGGATRYNEQFF. The DNA of the CDR3 is TGCGCCAGCAGCCCCGGGGGGGCGACTAGGTACAATGAGCAGTTCTTC.

The chain combines TRBV29-1 with TRBJ2-6; D is undetermined. This CDR3 has 13 amino acids. V was clipped by 2 bases and J by 0 bases, with 2 bases between them. Germline V CDR1 and CDR2: SQVTM, ANQGSEA. CDR3 sequence reads: CSVESSGANVLTF. DNA of the CDR3: TGCAGCGTTGAAAGCTCTGGGGCCAACGTCCTGACTTTC.

This clonotype was observed many times. V and J are TRBV4-2 and TRBJ2-7; 12 nucleotides match TRBD2. The CDR3 is made up of 15 amino acids. Germline CDR1 reads LGHNA; CDR2 reads YNFKEQ. Trimming took 5 bases from V and 2 from J; bases not matched to a gene: 4. CDR3 DNA: TGTGCCAGCAGCTCCAGACTAGCGGGAGCCTACGAGCAGTACTTC. Amino acid sequence: CASSSRLAGAYEQYF.

This clonotype was seen many times. V gene TRBV11-2 combines with J gene TRBJ2-7, with D possibly TRBD2 on 5 matching bases. The CDR3 loop spans 16 amino acids. The germline V and J ends were trimmed by 0 bases and 4 bases, with 16 bases remaining between them. The germline gives CDR1 SGHAT, CDR2 FQNNGV. CDR3: CASSLDSGIRTYEQYF. The CDR3 bases are TGTGCCAGCAGCTTAGATTCCGGGATCCGCACTTACGAGCAGTACTTC. Together with reference TRBV11-2 and TRBJ2-7, the CDR3 gives the full variable domain: EAGVAQSPRYKIIEKRQSVAFWCNPISGHATLYWYQQILGQGPKLLIQFQNNGVVDDSQLPKDRFSAERLKGVDSTLKIQPAKLEDSAVYLCASSLDSGIRTYEQYFGPGTRLTVT.

This clonotype occurred many times. The chain has TRBV6-5 and TRBJ1-6, with D possibly TRBD1 on 5 matching bases. V was shortened by 0 bases and J by 8 bases, with 8 bases between the two germline ends. The CDR3 is 14 amino acids. The germline V gene has CDR1 MNHEY and CDR2 SVGAGI. The chain's CDR3 is CASSYSRGDSPLHF. CDR3 DNA sequence: TGTGCCAGCAGTTACTCGAGGGGAGATTCACCCCTCCACTTT.

This clonotype came up a few times. The rearrangement uses TRBV6-1 and TRBJ2-3, with 7 bases fitting TRBD2. Germline-derived CDR1 and CDR2 are MNHNS and SASEGT. Trimming took 5 bases from V and 2 from J; bases not matched to a gene: 7. There are 15 residues in the CDR3. CDR3 DNA sequence: TGTGCCAGCAGTAGGACTAGGTCTACCACAGATACGCAGTATTTT. This encodes CASSRTRSTTDTQYF.

The chain couples TRBV24-1 to TRBJ2-2; D uncertain. This CDR3 is built from 13 residues. Trimming removed 9 bases from V and 7 bases from J, with 14 bases in between. Germline V gene lookup returns CDR1 KGHDR and CDR2 SFDVKD. CDR3 protein: CATSDPYGGELFF. Here the CDR3 DNA reads TGTGCCACCTCCGACCCTTACGGCGGGGAGCTGTTTTTT.

This clonotype came up many times. The rearrangement joins TRBV20-1 to TRBJ1-5; no reliable D call. V was clipped by 5 bases and J by 1 base, with 6 bases between them. The germline CDR1 and CDR2 sequences are DFQATT and SNEGSKA (reference sequence). This CDR3 is 12 amino acids long. The CDR3 sequence is CSAFRSNQPQHF. CDR3 sequence (DNA): TGCAGTGCTTTTCGGAGCAATCAGCCCCAGCATTTT.

This clonotype occurred many times. The chain links TRBV5-1 to TRBJ2-3; D gene ambiguous. V lost 0 bases and J lost 4, with 9 bases in between. The length of the CDR3 is 14 residues. Germline V gives CDR1 SGHRS, CDR2 YFSETQ. CDR3 amino acids: CASSLAAESDTQYF. CDR3 in DNA: TGCGCCAGCAGCTTGGCGGCGGAGTCAGATACGCAGTATTTT.

In this sample, this clonotype turned up many times. The J gene is TRBJ2-7, the V gene TRBV3-1, with 8 positions matching TRBD1. J gave up 2 bases and V 0 bases, and 3 bases lay outside the gene matches. This CDR3 spans 15 amino acids. From germline, CDR1 is LGHDT and CDR2 YNNKEL (reference sequence). CDR3 sequence (DNA): TGTGCCAGCAGCCAAGAGGCAGGGGGCCCCTACGAGCAGTACTTC. Protein sequence: CASSQEAGGPYEQYF.

This clonotype appeared a few times. V gene TRBV29-1 combines with J gene TRBJ2-7; weak D call: TRBD1 (6 bases). The CDR3 totals 13 residues. The V gene lost 3 bases and the J gene lost 0 bases, with 9 bases spanning the gap. Germline loops: CDR1 SQVTM, CDR2 ANQGSEA. The CDR3 loop is CSVERDTSYEQYF. CDR3 sequence (DNA): TGCAGCGTTGAGAGGGACACCTCCTACGAGCAGTACTTC.

This clonotype occurred many times. The chain is built from TRBV20-1 and TRBJ2-7; TRBD2 is a possible D gene (5 bases). The V end lost 2 bases, the J end lost 4 bases, and 18 bases lay between the germline ends. The CDR3 has 15 residues. Germline V gives CDR1 DFQATT, CDR2 SNEGSKA (reference sequence). CDR3 protein: CSARREDGISYEQYF. The CDR3 nucleotides read TGCAGTGCTAGACGTGAAGACGGGATTTCTTACGAGCAGTACTTC.

This clonotype was counted at least ten times. The rearrangement uses TRBV7-2 and TRBJ1-1; unclear D gene. Germline CDR1 is SGHTA and CDR2 is FQGNSA. The CDR3 runs 15 residues. Between the trimmed V and J ends, which lost 1 base and 2 bases, there was a span of 11 bases. The CDR3 loop reads CASSLDSSGNTEAFF. The DNA for the CDR3 is TGTGCCAGCAGCTTAGATTCCAGTGGCAACACTGAAGCTTTCTTT.

This clonotype was seen a handful of times. This chain uses TRBV7-9 with TRBJ2-1; 7 positions agree with TRBD2. Germline CDR1 and CDR2: SEHNR and FQNEAQ (reference sequence). The CDR3 contains 16 residues. V lost 2 bases and J lost 4; bases outside the gene matches: 8. CDR3 nucleotide sequence: TGTGCCAGCAGCTTAAAGGTTAGCGGGTGGTACAATGAGCAGTTCTTC. It is translated as CASSLKVSGWYNEQFF.

There are a few counts of this clonotype. The genes are TRBV3-1 and TRBJ2-4, with a weak D call TRBD2 (5 bases). From germline, CDR1 is LGHDT and CDR2 YNNKEL (reference sequence). CDR3 length: 15 residues. Trimming pared 4 bases from V and 0 bases from J, leaving 10 bases between. CDR3 loop: CASSPRGLAKNIQYF. The CDR3 DNA is TGTGCCAGCAGCCCCCGGGGTCTAGCCAAAAACATTCAGTACTTC.

This clonotype showed up just a few times. The rearrangement links TRBV25-1 to TRBJ2-7; D is ambiguous. V was shortened by 3 bases and J by 2 bases, with 5 bases between the two germline ends. Per germline, CDR1 MGHDK and CDR2 SYGVNS. The CDR3 is 12 amino acids. The CDR3 here is CASSDRTYEQYF. The CDR3 DNA is TGTGCCAGCAGTGATCGGACCTACGAGCAGTACTTC.